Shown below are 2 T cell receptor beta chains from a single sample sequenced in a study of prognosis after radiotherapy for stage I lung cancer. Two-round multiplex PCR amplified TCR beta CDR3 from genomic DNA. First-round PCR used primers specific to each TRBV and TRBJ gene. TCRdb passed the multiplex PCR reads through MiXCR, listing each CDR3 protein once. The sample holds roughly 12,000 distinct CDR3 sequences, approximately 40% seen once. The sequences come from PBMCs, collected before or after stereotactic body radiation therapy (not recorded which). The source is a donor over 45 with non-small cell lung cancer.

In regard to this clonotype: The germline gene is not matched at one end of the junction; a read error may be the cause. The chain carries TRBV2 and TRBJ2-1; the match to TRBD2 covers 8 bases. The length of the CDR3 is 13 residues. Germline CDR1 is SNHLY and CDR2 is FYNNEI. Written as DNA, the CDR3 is TGTGCCAGCACGCAAGGACTAGCTTATGAGCATTTCTTC. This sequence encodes CASTQGLAYEHFF.

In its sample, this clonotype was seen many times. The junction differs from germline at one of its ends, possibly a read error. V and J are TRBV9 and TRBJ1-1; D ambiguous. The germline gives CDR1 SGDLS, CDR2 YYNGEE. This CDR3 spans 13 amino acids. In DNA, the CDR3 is TGTGCCAGCAGCCTGTCTCTGAACACTGGAGCTTTCTTT. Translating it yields CASSLSLNTGAFF. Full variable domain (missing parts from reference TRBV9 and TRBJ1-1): DSGVTQTPKHLITATGQRVTLRCSPRSGDLSVYWYQQSLDQGLQFLIQYYNGEERAKGNILERFSAQQFPDLHSELNLSSLELGDSALYFCASSLSLNTGAFFGQGTRLTVV.